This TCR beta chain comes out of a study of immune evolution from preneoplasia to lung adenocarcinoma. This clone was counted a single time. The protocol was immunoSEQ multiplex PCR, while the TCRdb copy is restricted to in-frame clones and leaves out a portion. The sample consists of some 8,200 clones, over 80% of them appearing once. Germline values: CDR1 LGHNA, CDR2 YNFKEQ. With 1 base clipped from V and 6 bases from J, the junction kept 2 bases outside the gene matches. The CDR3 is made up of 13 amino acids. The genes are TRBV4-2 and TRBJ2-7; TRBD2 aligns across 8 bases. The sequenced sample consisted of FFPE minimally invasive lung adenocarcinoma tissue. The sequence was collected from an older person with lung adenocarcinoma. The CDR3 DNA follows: TGTGCCAGCAGCCAAGCCCGGGGGGGCGAGCAGTACTTC. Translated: CASSQARGGEQYF.